This TCR beta chain comes out of a study of blood T cell repertoires in COVID-19. Looking at the study overall: Some COVID-19 samples were acute and others convalescent; all came from the United States, Italy and Spain. PBMCs, B-cell-depleted T cells, or T cells provided the cDNA or gDNA that made up the material.

Authors' processing steps: Scientists estimated how many nucleated cells there were by amplifying reference gene primers. Assay: immunoSEQ multiplex PCR; the TCRdb copy retains only in-frame clones and omits some. Clonal size and the V and J genes are those of that table, whereas D and trimming came from the DNA. Counted here are more than 95,000 clones, around 86% occurring once; the ten biggest clones make up under 40%. With 6 bases clipped from V and 1 base from J, the junction kept 12 bases outside the gene matches. Germline V gene sequence: CDR1 MNHEY, CDR2 SMNVEV (reference sequence). This CDR3 contains 17 residues.

The chain is built from TRBV27 and TRBJ1-1; TRBD1 agrees at 9 bases. The source is a man of 80 years or more with acute or convalescent COVID-19. The specimen sequenced was peripheral blood. The CDR3 DNA sequence: TGTGCCAGCAGCCAATACAGGGGGCGCCCCCAGAACACTGAAGCTTTCTTT. Its translation: CASSQYRGRPQNTEAFF.